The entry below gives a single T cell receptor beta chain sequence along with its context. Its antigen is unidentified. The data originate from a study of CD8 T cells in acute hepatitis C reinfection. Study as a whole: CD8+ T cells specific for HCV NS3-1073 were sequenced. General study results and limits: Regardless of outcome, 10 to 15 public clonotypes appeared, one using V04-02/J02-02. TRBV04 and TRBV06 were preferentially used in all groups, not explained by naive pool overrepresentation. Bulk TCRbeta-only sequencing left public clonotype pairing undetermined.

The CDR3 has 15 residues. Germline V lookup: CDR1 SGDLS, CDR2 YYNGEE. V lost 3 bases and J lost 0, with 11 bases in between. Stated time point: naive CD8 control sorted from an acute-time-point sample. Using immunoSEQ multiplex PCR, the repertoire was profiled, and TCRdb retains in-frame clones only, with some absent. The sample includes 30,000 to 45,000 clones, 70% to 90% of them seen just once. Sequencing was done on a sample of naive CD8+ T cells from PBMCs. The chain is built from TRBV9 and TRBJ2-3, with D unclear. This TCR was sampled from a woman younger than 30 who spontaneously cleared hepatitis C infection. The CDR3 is CASSAVVGSTDTQYF. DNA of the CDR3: TGTGCCAGCAGCGCCGTAGTGGGGAGCACAGATACGCAGTATTTT.